These 29 T cell receptor beta chains came from one sample sequenced in a study of cytomegalovirus exposure and HLA in healthy donors. The PCR contained 60 Vbeta and 13 Jbeta primers. Sequencing used immunoSEQ multiplex PCR; TCRdb keeps in-frame clones, though not all of them. Of 30,000 to 40,000 clones listed, approximately 80% are singletons. The sequenced sample was PBMCs. The source is a woman between 18 and 29 years old in good health and CMV-seropositive.

This clone has only one observation. The chain joins TRBV25-1 to TRBJ1-6; TRBD1 matches 10 bases. V lost 2 bases and J lost 6; bases outside the gene matches: 4. This CDR3 spans 16 amino acids. Per the germline V gene, CDR1 is MGHDK and CDR2 is SYGVNS. The CDR3 DNA sequence: TGTGCCAGCAGTGAACTCCGGACAGGGGGTAATTCACCCCTCCACTTT. It yields the protein CASSELRTGGNSPLHF.

This chain joins TRBV6-4 and TRBJ2-1; D perhaps matches TRBD2 (5 bases). Deletions cut 2 bases from V and 6 bases from J, with 14 bases between. The CDR3 has 15 residues. Germline CDR1 is MRHNA and CDR2 is SNTAGT. As DNA, the CDR3 is TGTGCCAGCAGTGACGAGGGTAGCGCGAGCAATGAGCAGTTCTTC. Amino acids: CASSDEGSASNEQFF.

This clone showed up just a few times. The V call is TRBV28, the J call TRBJ1-2; perhaps TRBD1 as D (5 bases). Looked up from germline, CDR1 is MDHEN and CDR2 is SYDVKM. With 6 bases removed from V and 4 bases from J, the gap between germline ends came to 15 bases. This CDR3 is 14 amino acids long. CDR3 sequence: CASSGSGTVYGYTF. For the CDR3, the DNA is TGTGCCAGCAGCGGAAGCGGGACGGTCTATGGCTACACCTTC.

This chain uses TRBV18 with TRBJ2-3; TRBD1 matches at 8 bases. Trimming took 3 bases from V and 4 from J; bases not matched to a gene: 6. Looked up from germline, CDR1 is KGHSH and CDR2 is LQKENI. The CDR3 is 15 amino acids. CDR3 coding DNA: TGTGCCAGCTCACCCGGACAGGGTCCCCCAGATACGCAGTATTTT. Amino acids: CASSPGQGPPDTQYF.

The chain has TRBV18 and TRBJ2-1; TRBD2 matches 9 bases. J lost 6 bases, V lost 3 bases, and 6 bases had no gene match. This CDR3 spans 15 amino acids. The V gene's germline CDR1 is KGHSH and CDR2 LQKENI. CDR3 in DNA: TGTGCCAGCTCACCGGAACTAGCGGGCCTCAATGAGCAGTTCTTC. Protein product: CASSPELAGLNEQFF.

The chain has TRBV2 and TRBJ2-1, with D possibly matching TRBD1 (6 bases). The germline gives CDR1 SNHLY, CDR2 FYNNEI. V was trimmed by 10 bases and J by 3 bases, leaving 13 bases between them. The CDR3 contains 13 residues. CDR3 nucleotides: TGTGCCAACGGCGGACAGAACTACAATGAGCAGTTCTTC. Its translation: CANGGQNYNEQFF.

The rearrangement links TRBV4-3 to TRBJ1-1; 7 bases match TRBD1. This CDR3 is 15 amino acids long. The V gene's germline CDR1 is LGHNA and CDR2 YSLEER. The J segment lost 2 bases and the V segment lost 1 base, leaving 4 bases of the junction unmatched. The CDR3 protein is CASSQAGTANTEAFF. CDR3 nucleotides: TGCGCCAGCAGCCAAGCCGGGACAGCCAACACTGAAGCTTTCTTT.

The chain recombines TRBV30 with TRBJ1-1; 7 positions match TRBD1. The CDR3 runs to 15 residues. J was trimmed by 6 bases and V by 0 bases; bases with no gene match: 10. From germline, CDR1 is GTSNPN and CDR2 SVGIG (reference sequence). CDR3 amino acids: CAWSVLTGEIAEAFF. CDR3 in DNA: TGTGCCTGGAGTGTACTAACAGGGGAAATTGCTGAAGCTTTCTTT.

The chain is built from TRBV15 and TRBJ1-1; no firm D call. CDR1 is LNHNV, CDR2 YYDKDF, per germline (reference sequence). With 0 bases removed from V and 7 bases from J, the gap between germline ends came to 9 bases. The CDR3 runs 13 residues. This chain's CDR3 is CATSRDPTFEAFF. The CDR3 region has the DNA TGTGCCACCAGCAGAGACCCCACTTTTGAAGCTTTCTTT.

The CDR3 is CASSLDWSSYNEQFF. The CDR3 DNA is TGTGCCAGCAGCCTCGACTGGAGCTCCTACAATGAGCAGTTCTTC. This chain uses TRBV7-2 with TRBJ2-1; unclear D gene. Trimming shortened V by 5 bases and J by 0 bases, and 11 bases separated the two germline ends. CDR1 and CDR2 from the germline V gene are SGHTA and FQGNSA. The CDR3 contains 15 residues.

This clone turned up a few times. The genes are TRBV5-1 and TRBJ2-1, with 7 bases identical to TRBD2. Germline V gives CDR1 SGHRS, CDR2 YFSETQ. CDR3 size: 15 residues. V lost 5 bases, J lost 5 bases, and 10 bases stayed unmatched. In nucleotides, the CDR3 is TGCGCCAGCAGGGGAGGGGTGGGGGGAAACAATGAGCAGTTCTTC. Its protein product is CASRGGVGGNNEQFF.

This clone has only a few counts. This sequence joins TRBV7-7 and TRBJ1-1; D is unclear. This CDR3 comprises 8 residues. CDR1 SSHAT and CDR2 FNYEAQ come from the germline V gene (reference sequence). CDR3 sequence: CAKAGAFF. In DNA form, the CDR3 reads TGTGCTAAGGCGGGAGCTTTCTTT.

The chain recombines TRBV19 with TRBJ2-7; possibly TRBD1 for D (5 bases). Germline V gene data show CDR1 as LNHDA and CDR2 as SQIVND (reference sequence). CDR3 length equals 13 residues. V was shortened by 5 bases and J by 3 bases, with 11 bases between the two germline ends. CDR3 residues: CASSPQGIYEQYF. The CDR3 DNA reads as TGTGCCAGTAGTCCCCAGGGAATCTACGAGCAGTACTTC.

The chain recombines TRBV2 with TRBJ2-5; maybe TRBD2 (5 bases). Germline V gives CDR1 SNHLY, CDR2 FYNNEI. The CDR3 sequence is 10 residues long. Deletions cut 6 bases from V and 13 bases from J, with 12 bases between. The CDR3 reads CASRGGYRYF. In DNA, the CDR3 is TGTGCCAGCAGAGGCGGGTACCGGTACTTC.

The V gene is TRBV2, the J gene TRBJ1-5, with 8 positions matching TRBD1. Germline V gene data show CDR1 as SNHLY and CDR2 as FYNNEI. The CDR3 runs to 13 residues. J lost 2 bases, V lost 8 bases, and 2 bases had no gene match. The CDR3 protein is CASLQGGNQPQHF. Here the CDR3 DNA reads TGTGCCAGCTTACAGGGGGGCAATCAGCCCCAGCATTTT.

The chain has TRBV4-3 and TRBJ2-2, with TRBD2 matching over 7 bases. This CDR3 spans 18 amino acids. Germline V gene sequence: CDR1 LGHNA, CDR2 YSLEER. The V gene end was trimmed by 0 bases and the J gene end by 4 bases; junction bases not matched to a gene: 11. Here the CDR3 reads CASSQDLRAGRATGELFF. CDR3 DNA: TGCGCCAGCAGCCAAGATCTCCGGGCAGGGAGGGCCACCGGGGAGCTGTTTTTT.

The sample holds a few counts of this clone. V and J are TRBV30 and TRBJ2-5, with D unresolved. The CDR3 has 13 amino acids. V was shortened by 0 bases and J by 2 bases, with 7 bases between the two germline ends. Germline assignment: CDR1 GTSNPN and CDR2 SVGIG (reference sequence). The CDR3 coding sequence is TGTGCCTGGAGTGTACGGAGTCAAGAGACCCAGTACTTC. This codes for CAWSVRSQETQYF.

In this sample, this clone turned up a few times. The chain has TRBV5-8 and TRBJ1-1, with 10 bases aligning to TRBD1. This CDR3 region has 18 residues. V lost 1 base and J lost 1; bases outside the gene matches: 10. Germline V gives CDR1 SGHTS, CDR2 YDEGEE. CDR3 DNA: TGTGCCAGCAGCTTGCGGTCGGGACAGGGGATAGAGAACACTGAAGCTTTCTTT. This sequence encodes CASSLRSGQGIENTEAFF.

The V call is TRBV27, the J call TRBJ2-3; D unresolved. The CDR3 contains 13 residues. The germline V gene has CDR1 MNHEY and CDR2 SMNVEV (reference sequence). Trimming pared 2 bases from V and 2 bases from J, leaving 5 bases between. CDR3 sequence: CASSLPTTDTQYF. The CDR3 bases are TGTGCCAGCAGTTTACCTACCACAGATACGCAGTATTTT.

V is TRBV13 and J is TRBJ2-7; 7 bases fit TRBD2. Germline V CDR1 and CDR2: PRHDT, FYEKMQ (reference sequence). The CDR3 consists of 19 residues. The J segment lost 2 bases and the V segment lost 0 bases, leaving 16 bases of the junction unmatched. The CDR3 loop reads CASSLGPGSAGFRPYEQYF. CDR3 sequence (DNA): TGTGCCAGCAGCTTAGGCCCGGGGTCAGCGGGATTTCGTCCCTACGAGCAGTACTTC.

This chain uses TRBV5-1 with TRBJ1-4; 11 nucleotides align to TRBD1. Germline V gives CDR1 SGHRS, CDR2 YFSETQ. This CDR3 is built from 15 residues. V was pared by 2 bases and J by 7 bases, with 4 bases of the junction left unmatched. The CDR3 DNA follows: TGCGCCAGCAGCTTCGGGACAGGGGGAGGTGAAAAACTGTTTTTT. Protein product: CASSFGTGGGEKLFF.

The chain uses TRBV5-1 and TRBJ1-1, with 9 bases identical to TRBD1. V was clipped by 3 bases and J by 6 bases; unmatched bases: 6. The germline V gene has CDR1 SGHRS and CDR2 YFSETQ. The CDR3 runs 14 residues. In nucleotides, the CDR3 is TGCGCCAGCAGCTCGGGACAGGGAGGGTCTGAAGCTTTCTTT. This codes for CASSSGQGGSEAFF.

The genes are TRBV30 and TRBJ2-7; D unresolved. Germline CDR1 is GTSNPN and CDR2 is SVGIG (reference sequence). This CDR3 contains 12 residues. V was cut by 1 base and J by 0 bases, with 4 bases left in between. The CDR3 loop is CAWSASSYEQYF. CDR3 DNA: TGTGCCTGGAGTGCGTCCTCCTACGAGCAGTACTTC. Filled out from reference TRBV30 and TRBJ2-7, the complete variable domain reads SQTIHQWPATLVQPVGSPLSLECTVEGTSNPNLYWYRQAAGRGLQLLFYSVGIGQISSEVPQNLSASRPQDRQFILSSKKLLLSDSGFYLCAWSASSYEQYFGPGTRLTVT.

The gene calls are TRBV6-4 and TRBJ2-7; 9 bases align to TRBD2. There are 15 residues in the CDR3. The J segment lost 2 bases and the V segment lost 5 bases, leaving 7 bases of the junction unmatched. Germline-derived CDR1 and CDR2 are MRHNA and SNTAGT. This CDR3 reads CASSPIAGEAYEQYF. The DNA for the CDR3 is TGTGCCAGCAGTCCCATAGCGGGAGAGGCCTACGAGCAGTACTTC.

This clone has more than one count but fewer than ten. The gene calls are TRBV5-4 and TRBJ2-1; the D gene is possibly TRBD2 (6 bases). The CDR3 loop spans 15 amino acids. The V and J ends lost 0 bases and 2 bases respectively, with 9 bases between them. CDR1 and CDR2 from the germline V gene are SGHNT and YYREEE (reference sequence). CDR3: CASSLEGRTYNEQFF. In DNA, the CDR3 is TGTGCCAGCAGCTTGGAAGGGAGGACCTACAATGAGCAGTTCTTC.

The chain combines TRBV19 with TRBJ2-7; D perhaps matches TRBD1 (6 bases). V lost 4 bases and J lost 6, with 19 bases in between. The CDR3 runs 15 residues. Germline V lookup: CDR1 LNHDA, CDR2 SQIVND (reference sequence). The CDR3 nucleotides are TGTGCCAGTAGTACAGGAGACTTCAACAGGGTCGAGCAGTACTTC. This encodes CASSTGDFNRVEQYF.

This clone showed up just once. The CDR3 region has the DNA TGTGCCAGCAGTAGCTACGGGGAGACTTGGTACTTC. Translating gives CASSSYGETWYF. The chain couples TRBV27 to TRBJ2-7, with D perhaps matching TRBD2 (5 bases). There are 12 residues in the CDR3. Trimming removed 5 bases at V and 12 bases at J, with 17 bases between. In germline, CDR1 is MNHEY, CDR2 SMNVEV (reference sequence).

The chain carries TRBV11-2 and TRBJ2-1; 7 positions agree with TRBD1. The V segment lost 7 bases and the J segment 6 bases; nucleotides outside the gene matches: 6. The CDR3 runs to 13 residues. Per the germline V gene, CDR1 is SGHAT and CDR2 is FQNNGV. The CDR3 DNA sequence: TGTGCCAGCATGAGGGGGCGCATCAATGAGCAGTTCTTC. It encodes CASMRGRINEQFF.

This chain joins TRBV19 and TRBJ2-7; 9 bases match TRBD2. Germline V CDR1 and CDR2: LNHDA, SQIVND (reference sequence). This CDR3 contains 14 residues. V trimming: 3 bases; J trimming: 6 bases; junction bases outside the gene matches: 6. The CDR3 region is CASSIASGDCEQYF. The CDR3 coding sequence is TGTGCCAGTAGTATTGCTAGCGGGGATTGCGAGCAGTACTTC.